This T cell receptor beta chain is from a study of shared clonotypes between healthy human individuals. Sequencing was performed with immunoSEQ multiplex PCR; in TCRdb, only in-frame clones are kept and a portion is missing. The table lists about 2.1 million clones, just under 95% of them singletons. Positively selected for CCR7, the CD45RO-negative cells used as naive CD8 cells excluded terminally differentiated effector memory CD45RA+ cells. Germline CDR1 WSHSY, CDR2 SAAADI. V dropped 4 bases and J dropped 5; count of bases not matched to a gene: 14. This CDR3 region has 17 residues. Only one count was recorded for this clone.

The sample consisted of naive CD8+ T cells from PBMCs. The TCR originated in a man aged 18 to 35 in good health. Some clones in this sample may be carry-over from other donors' samples. The chain uses TRBV10-2 and TRBJ2-7, with TRBD2 matching over 10 bases. The CDR3 is CASSATRTSGFPHEQYF. The CDR3 bases are TGCGCCAGCAGTGCTACGAGGACTAGCGGATTTCCTCACGAGCAGTACTTC.